One sample yielded the 28 T cell receptor beta chains listed below, sequenced in a study of long-term antiretroviral therapy in people with HIV. They ran version v3.0 of the immunoSEQ assay at survey level. Assay: immunoSEQ multiplex PCR; the TCRdb copy retains only in-frame clones and omits some. This table has 30,000 to 40,000 clones, around 80% appearing once. Sequencing used unsorted PBMCs, obtained 1.5 years after starting antiretroviral therapy. These receptors all stem from a man aged 18 to 30 with HIV.

This clone was seen more than once but under ten times. The chain combines TRBV5-5 with TRBJ1-1, with D perhaps TRBD1 (5 bases). Trimming left V 1 base short and J 8 bases short, with 9 bases between. Germline assignment: CDR1 SGHKS and CDR2 YYEKEE (reference sequence). There are 12 residues in the CDR3. The CDR3 sequence is CASSLWQGEAFF. CDR3 bases: TGTGCCAGCAGCTTGTGGCAGGGAGAAGCTTTCTTT. The variable domain in full, completed from reference TRBV5-5 and TRBJ1-1, reads DAGVTQSPTHLIKTRGQQVTLRCSPISGHKSVSWYQQVLGQGPQFIFQYYEKEERGRGNFPDRFSARQFPNYSSELNVNALLLGDSALYLCASSLWQGEAFFGQGTRLTVV.

J is TRBJ2-7 and V is TRBV7-2, with D maybe TRBD1 (6 bases). V was clipped by 4 bases and J by 3 bases, with 16 bases between them. From germline, CDR1 is SGHTA and CDR2 FQGNSA. This CDR3 is built from 15 residues. Here the CDR3 DNA reads TGTGCCAGCAGCTCGTGGGGGACACCTAACTACGAGCAGTACTTC. The encoded protein is CASSSWGTPNYEQYF.

The chain carries TRBV27 and TRBJ2-1; D possibly corresponds to TRBD2 (5 bases). CDR1 and CDR2 from the germline V gene are MNHEY and SMNVEV (reference sequence). The germline V and J ends were trimmed by 7 bases and 4 bases, with 20 bases remaining between them. This CDR3 spans 16 amino acids. The CDR3 spells CASTPRPGYSYNEQFF. Written as DNA, the CDR3 is TGTGCCAGCACTCCCAGACCGGGATACAGTTACAATGAGCAGTTCTTC.

This chain connects TRBV21-1 to TRBJ2-7; the D call of TRBD2 is as the table states it, not checked on the DNA. TRBV21-1 is designated a pseudogene. The CDR3 runs 19 residues. This CDR3 reads CASSKYRGGTSGSFYEQYF. CDR3 coding DNA: TGTGCCAGCAGCAAATATCGAGGGGGAACTAGCGGGAGCTTTTACGAGCAGTACTTC.

The chain recombines TRBV28 with TRBJ2-7; D gene unclear. This CDR3 region has 13 residues. V lost 2 bases to trimming and J lost 2 bases, with 7 bases between them. Germline lookup yields CDR1 MDHEN and CDR2 SYDVKM. This CDR3 reads CASSLVTPYEQYF. CDR3 DNA sequence: TGTGCCAGCAGTTTAGTCACCCCCTACGAGCAGTACTTC.

V and J are TRBV10-3 and TRBJ1-3; TRBD1 is a possible D gene (6 bases). The CDR3 is made up of 15 amino acids. The ends were cut back, 6 bases at V and 11 bases at J, with 23 bases in the middle. Per the germline V gene, CDR1 is ENHRY and CDR2 is SYGVKD. For the CDR3, the DNA is TGTGCCATCAGCGAACCGGGACAAATAGTAGGCGCCATATATTTT. This sequence encodes CAISEPGQIVGAIYF.

This chain uses TRBV28 with TRBJ1-5; TRBD1 agrees at 7 bases. Germline CDR1 is MDHEN and CDR2 is SYDVKM. Trimming removed 7 bases from V and 7 bases from J; junction bases left unmatched: 13. This CDR3 contains 15 residues. CDR3 sequence reads: CASTDRATTRQPQHF. The CDR3 coding sequence is TGTGCCAGCACCGACAGGGCCACTACCAGGCAGCCCCAGCATTTT.

The rearrangement joins TRBV5-1 to TRBJ2-7; D is unclear. Trimming removed 1 base at V and 2 bases at J, with 7 bases between. The CDR3 spans 13 residues. Germline values: CDR1 SGHRS, CDR2 YFSETQ. The CDR3 protein is CASSLKAAYEQYF. The DNA for the CDR3 is TGCGCCAGCAGCTTGAAAGCCGCCTACGAGCAGTACTTC.

The chain couples TRBV28 to TRBJ1-1; TRBD1 is a possible D gene (6 bases). Germline V lookup: CDR1 MDHEN, CDR2 SYDVKM. This CDR3 has 18 residues. V was clipped by 6 bases and J by 3 bases, with 26 bases between them. The CDR3, as DNA: TGTGCCAGCAGCCTAACAGGGCCACCTCTCCAAGATTACACTGAAGCTTTCTTT. It yields the protein CASSLTGPPLQDYTEAFF. Full variable domain (rest looked up from reference TRBV28 and TRBJ1-1): DVKVTQSSRYLVKRTGEKVFLECVQDMDHENMFWYRQDPGLGLRLIYFSYDVKMKEKGDIPEGYSVSREKKERFSLILESASTNQTSMYLCASSLTGPPLQDYTEAFFGQGTRLTVV.

The genes are TRBV6-5 and TRBJ2-7, with TRBD1 matching over 7 bases. The CDR3 sequence is 13 residues long. From germline, CDR1 is MNHEY and CDR2 SVGAGI. Trimming took 4 bases from V and 3 from J; bases not matched to a gene: 3. As DNA, the CDR3 is TGTGCCAGCAGTTGGGACAGAGACTACGAGCAGTACTTC. This encodes CASSWDRDYEQYF.

V gene TRBV2 combines with J gene TRBJ2-1; D is undetermined. This CDR3 spans 12 amino acids. The V gene's germline CDR1 is SNHLY and CDR2 FYNNEI. Trimming removed 7 bases from V and 6 bases from J, with 10 bases in between. The CDR3 DNA reads TGTGCCAGCAACCCAGACGGCAATGAGCAGTTCTTC. Its protein product is CASNPDGNEQFF.

This chain links TRBV11-2 with TRBJ2-7; D remains unclear. Trimming shortened V by 2 bases and J by 2 bases, and 7 bases separated the two germline ends. This CDR3 region has 13 residues. Germline CDR1 and CDR2: SGHAT and FQNNGV. CDR3 in DNA: TGTGCCAGCAGCTTATTTGTCACCTACGAGCAGTACTTC. This codes for CASSLFVTYEQYF.

The chain uses TRBV6-1 and TRBJ1-5; the match to TRBD1 covers 10 bases. The CDR3 runs 14 residues. Per the germline V gene, CDR1 is MNHNS and CDR2 is SASEGT. V lost 5 bases, J lost 4 bases, and 2 bases stayed unmatched. The CDR3 sequence is CASSLDRGNQPQHF. DNA of the CDR3: TGTGCCAGCAGTTTGGACAGGGGGAATCAGCCCCAGCATTTT.

This clone showed up just once. The chain employs TRBV7-2 and TRBJ2-2; D may be TRBD1 (6 bases). Trimming pared 5 bases from V and 2 bases from J, leaving 12 bases between. Germline V gives CDR1 SGHTA, CDR2 FQGNSA. The length of the CDR3 is 15 residues. For the CDR3, the DNA is TGTGCCAGCAGCCCCCCACAGGGTAACACCGGGGAGCTGTTTTTT. It yields the protein CASSPPQGNTGELFF.

The sample holds one count of this clone. The chain carries TRBV29-1 and TRBJ1-2; D may be TRBD1 (6 bases). The V and J ends lost 7 bases and 0 bases respectively, with 15 bases between them. This CDR3 region has 14 residues. Germline V gene data show CDR1 as SQVTM and CDR2 as ANQGSEA. The CDR3 sequence is CSGGGRQSNYGYTF. The CDR3 region has the DNA TGCAGCGGCGGGGGGCGTCAGTCTAACTATGGCTACACCTTC.

J is TRBJ2-3 and V is TRBV6-5, with 7 positions matching TRBD2. The V gene's germline CDR1 is MNHEY and CDR2 SVGAGI. J gave up 1 base and V 0 bases, and 4 bases lay outside the gene matches. The CDR3 is 16 amino acids. Here the CDR3 DNA reads TGTGCCAGCAGTTACTCGGGAGCGGGGCGCACAGATACGCAGTATTTT. As protein: CASSYSGAGRTDTQYF.

The rearrangement uses TRBV5-1 and TRBJ2-2; D is perhaps TRBD1 (6 bases). The CDR3 runs to 15 residues. Trimming took off 5 bases at V and 6 bases at J, with 17 bases between the two ends. Germline-derived CDR1 and CDR2 are SGHRS and YFSETQ. Here the CDR3 DNA reads TGCGCCAGCAGATTTCTTCAGGGGAGCGCCGGGGAGCTGTTTTTT. Protein sequence: CASRFLQGSAGELFF.

CDR3 coding DNA: TGTGCCATCAGTGAATGGCTAGCGGGAGGTTCCTACGAGCAGTACTTC. Its translation: CAISEWLAGGSYEQYF. J is TRBJ2-7 and V is TRBV10-3; 11 bases are a match to TRBD2. The J segment lost 1 base and the V segment lost 3 bases, leaving 5 bases of the junction unmatched. There are 16 residues in the CDR3. The V gene's germline CDR1 is ENHRY and CDR2 SYGVKD.

This clone was counted between two and nine times. The chain employs TRBV19 and TRBJ2-7; D is possibly TRBD1 or TRBD2 (6 bases each). Trimming removed 5 bases at V and 4 bases at J, with 15 bases between. From germline, CDR1 is LNHDA and CDR2 SQIVND (reference sequence). The CDR3 extends over 14 amino acids. The CDR3 here is CASSATGGIYEQYF. CDR3 in DNA: TGTGCCAGTAGTGCGACAGGCGGGATTTACGAGCAGTACTTC.

The count of this clone is one. The rearrangement joins TRBV5-1 to TRBJ2-3; D ambiguous. The CDR3 spans 13 residues. V dropped 4 bases and J dropped 5 bases, with 11 bases sitting between them. CDR1 and CDR2 (germline): SGHRS, YFSETQ. CDR3 in amino acids: CASSQLPRDTQYF. Written as DNA, the CDR3 is TGCGCCAGCAGCCAGCTTCCACGAGATACGCAGTATTTT.

This clone came up once. One end of the junction varies from germline; a read error may be responsible. The chain couples TRBV6-1 to TRBJ2-7; 9 bases line up with TRBD1. Germline V CDR1 and CDR2: MNHNS, SASEGT. This CDR3 comprises 11 residues. This CDR3 is CASSGGTGKLF. As DNA, the CDR3 is TGTGCCAGCAGTGGAGGGACAGGGAAACTTTTC.

J is TRBJ1-5 and V is TRBV7-2; 8 bases agree with TRBD1. V lost 8 bases, J lost 6 bases, and 9 bases stayed unmatched. CDR3 length: 14 residues. Germline V lookup: CDR1 SGHTA, CDR2 FQGNSA. CDR3 nucleotides: TGTGCCAGCGGGATCGACAGGGGTGGTCAGCCCCAGCATTTT. Its translation is CASGIDRGGQPQHF.

The V and J genes are TRBV5-6 and TRBJ1-5; 9 nucleotides line up with TRBD1. Unmatched junction bases numbered 4, after V lost 4 bases and J lost 5 bases. The CDR3 runs to 14 residues. The germline gives CDR1 SGHDT, CDR2 YYEEEE. DNA for the CDR3: TGTGCCAGCAGCGAACAGGGGGCTCATCAGCCCCAGCATTTT. It is translated as CASSEQGAHQPQHF.

The chain carries TRBV5-1 and TRBJ2-2, with TRBD2 matching 7 bases. The J segment lost 0 bases and the V segment lost 1 base, leaving 3 bases of the junction unmatched. CDR1 is SGHRS and CDR2 is YFSETQ in the germline V gene. The CDR3 is 16 amino acids. CDR3 in DNA: TGCGCCAGCAGCTTGTGGGCGGGGGCGAACACCGGGGAGCTGTTTTTT. The encoded protein is CASSLWAGANTGELFF.

This chain links TRBV4-3 with TRBJ2-2; 10 bases agree with TRBD2. The germline V gene has CDR1 LGHNA and CDR2 YSLEER. CDR3 length equals 16 residues. V gave up 2 bases and J gave up 7 bases; unmatched junction bases: 7. The CDR3: CASSQTSGRVGGELFF. CDR3 sequence (DNA): TGCGCCAGCAGCCAAACGAGCGGGAGGGTCGGCGGGGAGCTGTTTTTT.

J is TRBJ1-1 and V is TRBV29-1; D remains ambiguous. The CDR3 has 13 amino acids. Trimming stripped 6 bases from V and 6 bases from J, with 17 bases between. Germline lookup yields CDR1 SQVTM and CDR2 ANQGSEA. This CDR3 reads CSVLRGGRAEAFF. The CDR3 DNA is TGCAGCGTACTCCGGGGAGGGAGGGCTGAAGCTTTCTTT. Full variable domain (remainder filled in from reference TRBV29-1 and TRBJ1-1): SAVISQKPSRDICQRGTSLTIQCQVDSQVTMMFWYRQQPGQSLTLIATANQGSEATYESGFVIDKFPISRPNLTFSTLTVSNMSPEDSSIYLCSVLRGGRAEAFFGQGTRLTVV.

This chain links TRBV5-1 with TRBJ2-1, with a weak D call TRBD2 (7 bases). This CDR3 contains 15 residues. The V gene lost 4 bases and the J gene lost 5 bases, with 16 bases spanning the gap. The V gene's germline CDR1 is SGHRS and CDR2 YFSETQ. As DNA, the CDR3 is TGCGCCAGCAGCCCAAGGGGGGGATCGAACAATGAGCAGTTCTTC. Amino acids: CASSPRGGSNNEQFF.

V usage is TRBV4-2 and J usage is TRBJ2-3; 11 nucleotides agree with TRBD2. Germline V lookup: CDR1 LGHNA, CDR2 YNFKEQ. After removal of 1 base from V and 4 bases from J, the junction contained 7 bases not matched to a gene. The CDR3 totals 17 residues. Here the CDR3 reads CASSQGSGRVGADTQYF. The CDR3 DNA follows: TGTGCCAGCAGCCAAGGTAGCGGGAGGGTGGGGGCAGATACGCAGTATTTT.